These 20 T cell receptor beta chains were all obtained from the same sample, sequenced in a study of blood T cells in healthy people across ages. Primers used in a second PCR of about 6 to 12 cycles were a sample-barcoded 5' primer and a J-beta primer mix. Using its own MiXCR run on the 5' RACE reads, TCRdb lists one record per CDR3 protein. The sample includes hundreds of thousands of distinct CDR3 sequences, about 48% of them seen just once. Sequences were obtained from blood. Source of these receptors: a man older than 75 in good health.

A few counts support this clonotype. The gene calls are TRBV29-1 and TRBJ2-1, with D tentatively TRBD2 (5 bases). The germline V gene encodes CDR1 SQVTM and CDR2 ANQGSEA. V gave up 5 bases and J gave up 5 bases, with 10 bases separating them. CDR3 size: 12 residues. The CDR3 DNA reads as TGCAGCGTTCGGGCGGGCCACAATGAGCAGTTCTTC. Translating gives CSVRAGHNEQFF.

The CDR3 region is CASSYSTNPYNEQFF. The CDR3, as DNA: TGTGCCAGCAGTTACAGTACCAACCCCTACAATGAGCAGTTCTTC. V usage is TRBV6-5 and J usage is TRBJ2-1; no reliable D call. Trimming took 2 bases from V and 2 from J, leaving 10 bases between them. CDR1 and CDR2 from the germline V gene are MNHEY and SVGAGI. The CDR3 runs to 15 residues.

This chain joins TRBV4-1 and TRBJ1-6; 8 nucleotides align to TRBD1. The germline V gene has CDR1 MGHRA and CDR2 YSYEKL. The CDR3 is 15 amino acids. The V and J ends lost 1 base and 10 bases, in that order; junction bases with no gene match: 6. The CDR3 loop reads CASSQVPGGSSPLHF. DNA for the CDR3: TGCGCCAGCAGCCAAGTCCCAGGGGGCTCCTCACCCCTCCACTTT.

J is TRBJ2-1 and V is TRBV13; 12 bases are a match to TRBD2. Germline V CDR1 and CDR2: PRHDT, FYEKMQ (reference sequence). The V and J ends lost 0 bases and 10 bases, in that order; junction bases with no gene match: 1. The CDR3 loop spans 14 amino acids. CDR3 in amino acids: CASSLGTSGREQFF. The CDR3, as DNA: TGTGCCAGCAGCTTAGGCACTAGCGGGAGGGAGCAGTTCTTC.

Of note for this clonotype: At one of its ends the junction is not consistent with the germline gene, which may arise from a read error. The gene calls are TRBV6-5 and TRBJ2-7; 12 bases line up with TRBD2. Germline lookup yields CDR1 MNHEY and CDR2 SVGAGI. This CDR3 is 16 amino acids long. The CDR3 region has the DNA TGTGCCTGCAGTTACTGGGGACTAGCGGGCTCCTACGAGCAGTACTTC. This sequence encodes CACSYWGLAGSYEQYF.

Remarks on this clonotype: The junction does not match germline at one end; this may be a read error. The V and J genes are TRBV7-8 and TRBJ2-1; 8 bases agree with TRBD2. The CDR3 sequence is 17 residues long. Germline V gives CDR1 SGHVS, CDR2 FQNEAQ. CDR3 protein: CASSLEVREVTYDEQFF. The CDR3 DNA is TGTGCCAGCAGCTTAGAGGTGCGGGAGGTAACCTACGATGAGCAGTTCTTC. The variable domain in full, with the rest retrieved from reference TRBV7-8 and TRBJ2-1, is GAGVSQSPRYKVAKRGQDVALRCDPISGHVSLFWYQQALGQGPEFLTYFQNEAQLDKSGLPSDRFFAERPEGSVSTLKIQRTQQEDSAVYLCASSLEVREVTYDEQFFGPGTRLTVL.

The J gene is TRBJ2-3, the V gene TRBV3-1; TRBD1 or TRBD2 may be the D gene (5 bases each). V gave up 9 bases and J gave up 1 base, with 11 bases separating them. The CDR3 is 13 residues long. Germline-derived CDR1 and CDR2 are LGHDT and YNNKEL (reference sequence). The CDR3 bases are TGTGCCAGTAGGGACGCAGGCACAGATACGCAGTATTTT. Its translation: CASRDAGTDTQYF.

V is TRBV20-1 and J is TRBJ2-7, with no clear D. Between the trimmed V and J ends, which lost 0 bases and 2 bases, there was a span of 14 bases. CDR3 length equals 15 residues. Per the germline V gene, CDR1 is DFQATT and CDR2 is SNEGSKA (reference sequence). The CDR3 DNA sequence: TGCAGTGCTAGAGATCACGGGTCTGGCCCCTACGAGCAGTACTTC. This codes for CSARDHGSGPYEQYF.

A few counts support this clonotype. The rearrangement uses TRBV10-3 and TRBJ2-7; TRBD2 aligns across 10 bases. Germline trimming cut 2 bases from V and 0 bases from J; bases unmatched to any gene: 4. The CDR3 consists of 16 residues. The germline V gene encodes CDR1 ENHRY and CDR2 SYGVKD. CDR3 in amino acids: CAISERLAGRSYEQYF. The CDR3 DNA reads TGTGCCATCAGTGAGCGACTAGCGGGTCGCTCCTACGAGCAGTACTTC.

This sequence joins TRBV29-1 and TRBJ2-3; D is uncertain. Germline assignment: CDR1 SQVTM and CDR2 ANQGSEA. The CDR3 spans 14 residues. Deletions cut 4 bases from V and 0 bases from J, with 11 bases between. This chain's CDR3 is CSVGGHASTDTQYF. The CDR3, as DNA: TGCAGCGTTGGCGGCCATGCTAGCACAGATACGCAGTATTTT.

This CDR3 reads CASSSRDRGTHADTQYF. The CDR3 bases are TGTGCCAGCAGTTCACGGGACAGGGGAACCCATGCAGATACGCAGTATTTT. The V call is TRBV27, the J call TRBJ2-3; 10 bases agree with TRBD1. The CDR3 consists of 17 residues. V shed 4 bases, J shed 4 bases, and the junction held 11 bases outside the gene matches. Germline lookup yields CDR1 MNHEY and CDR2 SMNVEV (reference sequence).

This clonotype was seen only a few times. This chain uses TRBV5-1 with TRBJ2-1; perhaps D is TRBD1 or TRBD2 (5 bases each). The CDR3 length is 12 residues. The germline CDR1 and CDR2 sequences are SGHRS and YFSETQ. The V gene lost 5 bases and the J gene lost 10 bases, with 13 bases spanning the gap. CDR3 in amino acids: CASSPGTSEQFF. DNA of the CDR3: TGCGCCAGCAGTCCAGGGACCTCCGAGCAGTTCTTC.

This clonotype was observed a few times. The V call is TRBV4-2, the J call TRBJ2-3; D may correspond to TRBD1 or TRBD2 (5 bases each). The CDR3 extends over 16 amino acids. The ends were cut back, 2 bases at V and 2 bases at J, with 14 bases in the middle. Germline CDR1 LGHNA, CDR2 YNFKEQ. DNA of the CDR3: TGTGCCAGCAGCCAACCCGGGACGGTGCTCACAGATACGCAGTATTTT. Translated, it gives CASSQPGTVLTDTQYF.

This clonotype was observed a few times. The V and J genes are TRBV27 and TRBJ2-7; TRBD1 aligns across 7 bases. The CDR3 sequence is 16 residues long. Germline V CDR1 and CDR2: MNHEY, SMNVEV (reference sequence). Germline trimming cut 3 bases from V and 0 bases from J; bases unmatched to any gene: 8. DNA of the CDR3: TGTGCCAGCAGTTTTTTGGGACAGAGCCGCTCCTACGAGCAGTACTTC. Protein product: CASSFLGQSRSYEQYF.

This clonotype was seen more than once but under ten times. This rearrangement joins TRBV12-3 or TRBV12-4 to TRBJ2-1; TRBD1 is a possible D gene (5 bases). The CDR3 consists of 11 residues. Trimming removed 7 bases at V and 7 bases at J, with 8 bases between. DNA of the CDR3: TGTGCCAGCAAAGGGGTGAATGAGCAGTTCTTC. Encoded protein: CASKGVNEQFF.

The rearrangement joins TRBV7-2 to TRBJ2-4, with TRBD1 as a possible D gene (6 bases). Germline CDR1 reads SGHTA; CDR2 reads FQGNSA. Trimming left V 2 bases short and J 0 bases short, with 11 bases between. The CDR3 length is 16 residues. DNA for the CDR3: TGTGCCAGCAGCTTAAGTTCGACAGGAGCCAAAAACATTCAGTACTTC. Protein product: CASSLSSTGAKNIQYF.

A few counts support this clonotype. The V call is TRBV7-9, the J call TRBJ2-4; D might be TRBD2 (5 bases). Germline CDR1 reads SEHNR; CDR2 reads FQNEAQ (reference sequence). The CDR3 runs 12 residues. Trimming pared 7 bases from V and 15 bases from J, leaving 19 bases between. CDR3 nucleotides: TGTGCCAGCACCCCAAGCGGTACGCTAAGGTACTTC. Its protein is CASTPSGTLRYF.

The chain combines TRBV28 with TRBJ1-2; D ambiguous. Germline V gene lookup returns CDR1 MDHEN and CDR2 SYDVKM. V lost 2 bases and J lost 6, with 13 bases in between. CDR3 length equals 14 residues. CDR3 residues: CASSLRIGGDGYTF. CDR3 sequence (DNA): TGTGCCAGCAGTTTACGAATCGGCGGGGATGGCTACACCTTC.

J is TRBJ2-5 and V is TRBV6-5; tentatively, D is TRBD2 (7 bases). The length of the CDR3 is 13 residues. V lost 5 bases and J 7 bases, leaving 14 bases between the germline ends. Germline V gene lookup returns CDR1 MNHEY and CDR2 SVGAGI. In DNA form, the CDR3 reads TGTGCCAGCAGTCCTGGGGGGGCTGTGACCCAGTACTTC. This translates into CASSPGGAVTQYF.

This clonotype was detected a few times. The V and J genes are TRBV5-1 and TRBJ2-1; 8 nucleotides line up with TRBD1. Germline V CDR1 and CDR2: SGHRS, YFSETQ. The CDR3 runs 15 residues. V lost 2 bases to trimming and J lost 4 bases; unmatched junction nucleotides: 5. The CDR3, as DNA: TGCGCCAGCAGCTTAGGTGGGACAGGTTACAATGAGCAGTTCTTC. Amino acids: CASSLGGTGYNEQFF.